A selection of T cell receptor beta chains follows, all from one sample in a study of graft-versus-host responses after intestinal transplantation. Method: immunoSEQ multiplex PCR; TCRdb's copy keeps in-frame clones and lacks some. The sample contains some 25,000 clones, just over 90% of which appear only once. Sequenced material: PBMCs, taken 18 days after transplant. These receptors all stem from a human patient who received an intestinal transplant, so some T cells may come from the graft donor. CDR3s include the opening cysteine and the closing phenylalanine or tryptophan. The order of the fields is V gene, D gene, J gene, clone size, CDR3 protein, CDR3 DNA. D genes are given only for firm matches. Expanded clones are given a class, and other clones once, few, many or no size at all.

v_call: TRBV30
d_call: .
j_call: TRBJ1-2
clone_size: .
cdr3_aa: CAWSFGYGYTF
cdr3_nt: TGTGCCTGGAGTTTTGGCTATGGCTACACCTTC

v_call: TRBV9
d_call: TRBD2
j_call: TRBJ2-1
clone_size: .
cdr3_aa: CASSAGTSGGFEQFF
cdr3_nt: TGTGCCAGCAGCGCAGGGACTAGCGGGGGTTTTGAGCAGTTCTTC

v_call: TRBV7-9
d_call: .
j_call: TRBJ1-4
clone_size: .
cdr3_aa: CASSPDATNEKLFF
cdr3_nt: TGTGCCAGCAGCCCCGATGCAACTAATGAAAAACTGTTTTTT

v_call: TRBV7-4
d_call: .
j_call: TRBJ2-1
clone_size: .
cdr3_aa: CASSLAPRGSSYNEQFF
cdr3_nt: TGTGCCAGCAGCTTAGCCCCTCGGGGGAGCTCCTACAATGAGCAGTTCTTC

v_call: TRBV11-2
d_call: .
j_call: TRBJ1-1
clone_size: .
cdr3_aa: CASSRPWGINTEAFF
cdr3_nt: TGTGCCAGCAGCCGTCCCTGGGGGATCAACACTGAAGCTTTCTTT

v_call: TRBV19
d_call: .
j_call: TRBJ1-6
clone_size: .
cdr3_aa: CASSIGFSYNSPLHF
cdr3_nt: TGTGCCAGTAGTATCGGGTTTTCCTATAATTCACCCCTCCACTTT

v_call: TRBV6-1
d_call: .
j_call: TRBJ2-7
clone_size: .
cdr3_aa: CASSMGTQKDYEQYF
cdr3_nt: TGTGCCAGTTCAATGGGGACCCAGAAAGACTACGAGCAGTACTTC

v_call: TRBV4-1
d_call: .
j_call: TRBJ2-7
clone_size: .
cdr3_aa: CASSQASGQRYEQYF
cdr3_nt: TGCGCCAGCAGCCAAGCTTCGGGTCAGAGGTACGAGCAGTACTTC

v_call: TRBV5-1
d_call: TRBD1
j_call: TRBJ2-7
clone_size: once
cdr3_aa: CASSPDREKPYEQYF
cdr3_nt: TGCGCCAGCAGCCCTGACAGGGAAAAACCCTACGAGCAGTACTTC

v_call: TRBV30
d_call: .
j_call: TRBJ1-2
clone_size: .
cdr3_aa: CAWSAGNGYTF
cdr3_nt: TGTGCCTGGAGTGCAGGGAATGGCTACACCTTC

v_call: TRBV6-6
d_call: .
j_call: TRBJ1-2
clone_size: .
cdr3_aa: CASSYSGRSYGYTF
cdr3_nt: TGTGCCAGCAGTTACTCGGGACGGAGTTATGGCTACACCTTC

v_call: TRBV7-8
d_call: TRBD2
j_call: TRBJ2-7
clone_size: few
cdr3_aa: CASSLGTGGEQYF
cdr3_nt: TGTGCCAGCAGCTTAGGCACGGGGGGCGAGCAGTACTTC

v_call: TRBV4-1
d_call: .
j_call: TRBJ1-6
clone_size: once
cdr3_aa: CASSQDLPQSNSPLHF
cdr3_nt: TGCGCCAGCAGCCAAGACCTACCGCAGTCTAATTCACCCCTCCACTTT

v_call: TRBV10-3
d_call: .
j_call: TRBJ1-2
clone_size: .
cdr3_aa: CAISDLQVANYGYTF
cdr3_nt: TGTGCCATCAGTGATCTTCAGGTAGCTAACTATGGCTACACCTTC

v_call: TRBV6-5
d_call: TRBD2
j_call: TRBJ2-2
clone_size: .
cdr3_aa: CASSYAGDTGELFF
cdr3_nt: TGTGCCAGCAGTTACGCGGGGGACACCGGGGAGCTGTTTTTT

v_call: TRBV27
d_call: .
j_call: TRBJ2-2
clone_size: .
cdr3_aa: CASSWDLNTGELFF
cdr3_nt: TGTGCCAGCAGTTGGGACCTAAACACCGGGGAGCTGTTTTTT